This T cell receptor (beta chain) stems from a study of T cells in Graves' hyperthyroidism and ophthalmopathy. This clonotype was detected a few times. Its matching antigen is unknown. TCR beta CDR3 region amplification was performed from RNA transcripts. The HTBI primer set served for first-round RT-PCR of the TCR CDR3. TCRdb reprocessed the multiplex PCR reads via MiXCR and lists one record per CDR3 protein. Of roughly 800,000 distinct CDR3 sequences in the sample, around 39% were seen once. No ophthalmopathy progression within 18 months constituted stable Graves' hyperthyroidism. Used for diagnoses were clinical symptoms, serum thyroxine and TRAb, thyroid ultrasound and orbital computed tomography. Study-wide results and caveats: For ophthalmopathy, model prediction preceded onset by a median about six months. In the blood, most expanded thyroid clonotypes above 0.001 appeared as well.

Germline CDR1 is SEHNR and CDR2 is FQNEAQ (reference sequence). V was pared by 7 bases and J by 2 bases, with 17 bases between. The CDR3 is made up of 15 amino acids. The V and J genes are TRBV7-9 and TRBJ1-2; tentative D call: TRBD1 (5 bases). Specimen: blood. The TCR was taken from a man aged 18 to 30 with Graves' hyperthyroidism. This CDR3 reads CASTTTVNPNYGYTF. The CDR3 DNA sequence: TGTGCCAGCACCACGACAGTCAACCCCAACTATGGCTACACCTTC.